These 2 T cell receptor beta chains originate from one sample sequenced in a study of blood T cell repertoires in COVID-19. Profiling relied on immunoSEQ multiplex PCR, and the TCRdb table lists in-frame clones only, not all of them. The sample contains more than 80,000 clones, 70% to 85% of which appear only once. The sequenced material came from peripheral blood. The receptors here all came from a woman older than 75 with COVID-19, enrolled during active disease.

J is TRBJ1-1 and V is TRBV6-1; unclear D gene. There are 15 residues in the CDR3. Germline V gives CDR1 MNHNS, CDR2 SASEGT. The V end lost 2 bases, the J end lost 0 bases, and 10 bases lay between the germline ends. In nucleotides, the CDR3 is TGTGCCAGCAGTGAAACGCGGGTCCTGAACACTGAAGCTTTCTTT. Translation: CASSETRVLNTEAFF.

V and J are TRBV10-1 and TRBJ2-5, with 12 positions matching TRBD2. CDR3 length: 16 amino acids. V was pared by 1 base and J by 5 bases, with 5 bases of the junction left unmatched. Germline lookup yields CDR1 WNHNN and CDR2 SYGVQD (reference sequence). CDR3 DNA sequence: TGCGCCAGCAGTGAGTTAAGACTAGCGGGAGTGGAGACCCAGTACTTC. Its translation is CASSELRLAGVETQYF.